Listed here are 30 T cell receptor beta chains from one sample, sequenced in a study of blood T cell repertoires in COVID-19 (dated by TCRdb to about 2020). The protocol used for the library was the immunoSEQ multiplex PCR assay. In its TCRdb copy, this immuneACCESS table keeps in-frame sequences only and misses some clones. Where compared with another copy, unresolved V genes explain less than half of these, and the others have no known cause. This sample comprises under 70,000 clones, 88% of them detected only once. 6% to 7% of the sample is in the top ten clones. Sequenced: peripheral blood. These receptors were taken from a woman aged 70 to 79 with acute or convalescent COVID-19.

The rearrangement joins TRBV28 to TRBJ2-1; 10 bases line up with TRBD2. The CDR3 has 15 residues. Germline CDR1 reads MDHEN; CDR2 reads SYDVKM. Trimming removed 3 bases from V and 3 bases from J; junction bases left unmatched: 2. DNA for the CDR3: TGTGCCAGCAGTTTGCTAGCGGGAGACTACAATGAGCAGTTCTTC. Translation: CASSLLAGDYNEQFF. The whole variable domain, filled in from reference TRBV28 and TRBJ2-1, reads DVKVTQSSRYLVKRTGEKVFLECVQDMDHENMFWYRQDPGLGLRLIYFSYDVKMKEKGDIPEGYSVSREKKERFSLILESASTNQTSMYLCASSLLAGDYNEQFFGPGTRLTVL.

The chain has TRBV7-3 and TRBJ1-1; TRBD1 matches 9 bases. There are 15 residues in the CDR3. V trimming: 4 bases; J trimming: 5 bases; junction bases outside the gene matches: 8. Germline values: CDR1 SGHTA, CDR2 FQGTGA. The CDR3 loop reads CASSSATGGGTEAFF. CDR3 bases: TGTGCCAGCAGCTCCGCCACAGGGGGCGGAACTGAAGCTTTCTTT.

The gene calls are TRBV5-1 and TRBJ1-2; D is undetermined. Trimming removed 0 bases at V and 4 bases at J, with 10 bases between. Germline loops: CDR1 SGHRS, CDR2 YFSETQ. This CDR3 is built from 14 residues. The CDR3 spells CASSLDPSFYGYTF. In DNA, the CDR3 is TGCGCCAGCAGCTTGGACCCTAGCTTCTATGGCTACACCTTC.

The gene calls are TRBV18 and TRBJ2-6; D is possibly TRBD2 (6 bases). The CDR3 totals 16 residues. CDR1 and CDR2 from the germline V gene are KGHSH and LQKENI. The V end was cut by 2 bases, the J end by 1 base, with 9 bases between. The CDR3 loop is CASSPVEGSGANVLTF. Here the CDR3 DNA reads TGTGCCAGCTCACCAGTGGAGGGATCTGGGGCCAACGTCCTGACTTTC.

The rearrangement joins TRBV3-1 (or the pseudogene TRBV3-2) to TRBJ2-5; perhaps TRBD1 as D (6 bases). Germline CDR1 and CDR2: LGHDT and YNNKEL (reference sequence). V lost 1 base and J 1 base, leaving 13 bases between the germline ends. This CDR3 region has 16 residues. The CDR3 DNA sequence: TGTGCCAGCAGCCAAGTTCTGGGGGCCGGCCAAGAGACCCAGTACTTC. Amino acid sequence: CASSQVLGAGQETQYF.

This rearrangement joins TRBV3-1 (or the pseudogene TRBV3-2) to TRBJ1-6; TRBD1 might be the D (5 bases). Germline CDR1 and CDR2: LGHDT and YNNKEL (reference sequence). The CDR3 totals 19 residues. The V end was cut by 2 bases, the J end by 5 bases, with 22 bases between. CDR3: CASSQFLQVRTTDNSPLHF. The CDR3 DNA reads TGTGCCAGCAGCCAATTCTTACAGGTCAGAACCACTGATAATTCACCCCTCCACTTT.

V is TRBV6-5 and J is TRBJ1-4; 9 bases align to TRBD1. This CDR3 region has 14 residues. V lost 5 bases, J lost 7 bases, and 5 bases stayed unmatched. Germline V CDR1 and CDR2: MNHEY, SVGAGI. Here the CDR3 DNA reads TGTGCCAGCAGTCACAGGGGGCGGGTTGAAAAACTGTTTTTT. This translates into CASSHRGRVEKLFF.

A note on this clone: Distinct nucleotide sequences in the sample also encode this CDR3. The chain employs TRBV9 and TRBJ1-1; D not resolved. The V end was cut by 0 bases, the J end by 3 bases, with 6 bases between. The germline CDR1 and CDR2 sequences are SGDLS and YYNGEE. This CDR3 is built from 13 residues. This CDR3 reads CASSVGGDTEAFF. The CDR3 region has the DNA TGTGCCAGCAGCGTAGGAGGCGACACTGAAGCTTTCTTT.

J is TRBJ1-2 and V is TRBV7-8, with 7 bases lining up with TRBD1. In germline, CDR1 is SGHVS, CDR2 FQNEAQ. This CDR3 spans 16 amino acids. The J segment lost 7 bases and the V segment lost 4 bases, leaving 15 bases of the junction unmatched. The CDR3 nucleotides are TGTGCCAGCAGCTCCGGACAGGACTATGGATCTGGTGGCTACACCTTC. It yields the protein CASSSGQDYGSGGYTF.

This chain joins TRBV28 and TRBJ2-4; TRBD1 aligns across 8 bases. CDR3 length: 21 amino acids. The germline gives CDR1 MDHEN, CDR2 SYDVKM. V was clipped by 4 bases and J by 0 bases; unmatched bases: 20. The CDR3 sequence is CASSYSINRGSLSAAKNIQYF. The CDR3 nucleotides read TGTGCCAGCAGTTACTCCATAAACAGGGGGAGCCTGAGCGCAGCCAAAAACATTCAGTACTTC.

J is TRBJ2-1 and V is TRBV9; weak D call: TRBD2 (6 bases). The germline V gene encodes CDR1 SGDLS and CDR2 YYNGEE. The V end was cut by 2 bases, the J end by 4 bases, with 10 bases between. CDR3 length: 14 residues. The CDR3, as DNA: TGTGCCAGCAGCGTGGGACTGCAATACAATGAGCAGTTCTTC. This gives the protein CASSVGLQYNEQFF.

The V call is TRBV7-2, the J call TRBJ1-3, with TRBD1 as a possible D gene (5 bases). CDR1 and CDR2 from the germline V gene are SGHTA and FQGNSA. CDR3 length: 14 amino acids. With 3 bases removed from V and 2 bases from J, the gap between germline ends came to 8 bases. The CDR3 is CASSFWGAGNTIYF. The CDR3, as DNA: TGTGCCAGCAGCTTCTGGGGGGCTGGAAACACCATATATTTT.

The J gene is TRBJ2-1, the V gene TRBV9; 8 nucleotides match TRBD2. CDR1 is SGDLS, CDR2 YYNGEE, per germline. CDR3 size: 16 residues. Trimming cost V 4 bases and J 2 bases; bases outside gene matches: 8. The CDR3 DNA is TGTGCCAGCAGCCCAAGAAGAGCGGGAGCCTACAATGAGCAGTTCTTC. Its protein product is CASSPRRAGAYNEQFF. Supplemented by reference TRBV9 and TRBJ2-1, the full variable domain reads DSGVTQTPKHLITATGQRVTLRCSPRSGDLSVYWYQQSLDQGLQFLIQYYNGEERAKGNILERFSAQQFPDLHSELNLSSLELGDSALYFCASSPRRAGAYNEQFFGPGTRLTVL.

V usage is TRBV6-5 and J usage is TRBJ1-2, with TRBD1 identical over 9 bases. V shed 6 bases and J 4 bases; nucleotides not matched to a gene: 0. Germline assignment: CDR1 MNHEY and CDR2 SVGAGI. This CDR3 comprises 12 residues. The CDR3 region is CASRGQGYGYTF. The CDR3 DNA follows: TGTGCCAGCAGGGGACAGGGCTATGGCTACACCTTC.

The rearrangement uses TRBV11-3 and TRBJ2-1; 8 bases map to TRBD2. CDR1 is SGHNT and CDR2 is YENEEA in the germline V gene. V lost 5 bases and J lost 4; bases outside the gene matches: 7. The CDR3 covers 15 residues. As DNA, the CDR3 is TGTGCCAGCAGCCCCTCCCGGGGGGGATACAATGAGCAGTTCTTC. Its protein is CASSPSRGGYNEQFF.

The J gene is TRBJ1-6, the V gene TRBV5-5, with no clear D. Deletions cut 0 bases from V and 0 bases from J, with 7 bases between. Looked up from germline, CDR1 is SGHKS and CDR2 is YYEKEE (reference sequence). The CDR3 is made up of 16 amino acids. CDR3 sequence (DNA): TGTGCCAGCAGCTTGGCCGTTAGCTCCTATAATTCACCCCTCCACTTT. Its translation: CASSLAVSSYNSPLHF.

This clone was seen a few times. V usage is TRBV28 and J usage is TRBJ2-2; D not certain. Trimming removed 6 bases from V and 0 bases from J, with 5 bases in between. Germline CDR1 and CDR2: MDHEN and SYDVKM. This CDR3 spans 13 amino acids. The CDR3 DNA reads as TGTGCCAGCAGCTCCGCGAACACCGGGGAGCTGTTTTTT. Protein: CASSSANTGELFF. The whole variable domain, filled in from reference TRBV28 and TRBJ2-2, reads DVKVTQSSRYLVKRTGEKVFLECVQDMDHENMFWYRQDPGLGLRLIYFSYDVKMKEKGDIPEGYSVSREKKERFSLILESASTNQTSMYLCASSSANTGELFFGEGSRLTVL.

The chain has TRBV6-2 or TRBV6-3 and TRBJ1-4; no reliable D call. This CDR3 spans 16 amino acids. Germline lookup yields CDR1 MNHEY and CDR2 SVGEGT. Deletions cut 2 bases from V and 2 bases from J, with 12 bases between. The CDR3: CASSYLAGRTNEKLFF. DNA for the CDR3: TGTGCCAGCAGTTACCTAGCAGGCCGGACTAATGAAAAACTGTTTTTT.

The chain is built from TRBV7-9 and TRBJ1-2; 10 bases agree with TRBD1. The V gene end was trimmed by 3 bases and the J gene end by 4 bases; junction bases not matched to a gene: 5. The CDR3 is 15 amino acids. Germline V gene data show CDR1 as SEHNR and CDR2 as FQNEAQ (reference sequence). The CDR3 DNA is TGTGCCAGCAGCTTCAGGACAGGGGGGTCCTATGGCTACACCTTC. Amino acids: CASSFRTGGSYGYTF.

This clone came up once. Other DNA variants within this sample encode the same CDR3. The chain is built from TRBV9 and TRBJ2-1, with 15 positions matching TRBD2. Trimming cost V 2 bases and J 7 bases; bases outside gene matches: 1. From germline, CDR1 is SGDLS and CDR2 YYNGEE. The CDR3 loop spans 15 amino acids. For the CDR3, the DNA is TGTGCCAGCAGCGTCGGACTAGCGGGAGGGAATGAGCAGTTCTTC. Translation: CASSVGLAGGNEQFF.

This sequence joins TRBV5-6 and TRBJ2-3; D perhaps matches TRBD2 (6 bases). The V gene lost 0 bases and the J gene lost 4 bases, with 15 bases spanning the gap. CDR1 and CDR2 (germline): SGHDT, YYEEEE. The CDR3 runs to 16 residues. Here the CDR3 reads CASSLGGTPGADTQYF. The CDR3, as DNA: TGTGCCAGCAGCTTGGGGGGGACTCCCGGGGCAGATACGCAGTATTTT.

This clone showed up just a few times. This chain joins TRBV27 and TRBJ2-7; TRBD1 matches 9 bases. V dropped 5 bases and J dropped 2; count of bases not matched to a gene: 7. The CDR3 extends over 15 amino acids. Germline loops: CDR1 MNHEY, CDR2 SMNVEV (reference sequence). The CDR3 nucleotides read TGTGCCAGCAGTAAAGACAGGGGGATCGCCTACGAGCAGTACTTC. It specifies CASSKDRGIAYEQYF.

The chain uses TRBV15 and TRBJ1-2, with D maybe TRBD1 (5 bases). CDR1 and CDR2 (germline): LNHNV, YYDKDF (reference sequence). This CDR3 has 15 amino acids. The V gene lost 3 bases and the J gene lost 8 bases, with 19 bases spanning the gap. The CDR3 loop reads CATSSNIDRHGGYTF. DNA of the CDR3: TGTGCCACCAGCAGCAACATTGACAGACATGGAGGCTACACCTTC. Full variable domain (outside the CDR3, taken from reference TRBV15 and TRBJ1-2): DAMVIQNPRYQVTQFGKPVTLSCSQTLNHNVMYWYQQKSSQAPKLLFHYYDKDFNNEADTPDNFQSRRPNTSFCFLDIRSPGLGDTAMYLCATSSNIDRHGGYTFGSGTRLTVV.

In nucleotides, the CDR3 is TGTGCCATCAGCGAAGGACTAGCGGGAGGCAACACCGGGGAGCTGTTTTTT. It translates to CAISEGLAGGNTGELFF. V gene TRBV10-3 combines with J gene TRBJ2-2, with TRBD2 identical over 14 bases. Germline V gene lookup returns CDR1 ENHRY and CDR2 SYGVKD. The CDR3 is 17 amino acids. V was pared by 6 bases and J by 2 bases, with 5 bases of the junction left unmatched.

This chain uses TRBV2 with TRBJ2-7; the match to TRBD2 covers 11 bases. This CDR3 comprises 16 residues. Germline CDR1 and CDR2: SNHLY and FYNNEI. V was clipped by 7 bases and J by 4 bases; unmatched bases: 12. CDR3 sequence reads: CASKPGLAEGTYEQYF. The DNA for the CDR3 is TGTGCCAGCAAACCGGGACTAGCGGAGGGTACTTACGAGCAGTACTTC. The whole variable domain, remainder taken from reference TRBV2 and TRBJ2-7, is EPEVTQTPSHQVTQMGQEVILRCVPISNHLYFYWYRQILGQKVEFLVSFYNNEISEKSEIFDDQFSVERPDGSNFTLKIRSTKLEDSAMYFCASKPGLAEGTYEQYFGPGTRLTVT.

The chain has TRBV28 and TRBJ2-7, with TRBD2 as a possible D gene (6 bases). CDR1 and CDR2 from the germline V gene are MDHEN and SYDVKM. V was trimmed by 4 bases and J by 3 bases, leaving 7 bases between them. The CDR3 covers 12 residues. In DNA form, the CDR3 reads TGTGCCAGCAGTTGGGGGGTCTACGAGCAGTACTTC. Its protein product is CASSWGVYEQYF.

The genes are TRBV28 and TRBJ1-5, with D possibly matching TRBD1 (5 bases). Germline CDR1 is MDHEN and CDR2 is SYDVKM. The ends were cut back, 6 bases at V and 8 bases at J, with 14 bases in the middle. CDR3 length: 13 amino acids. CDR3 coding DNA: TGTGCCAGCAGGCTCCAGGGATATGAGCCCCAGCATTTT. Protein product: CASRLQGYEPQHF.

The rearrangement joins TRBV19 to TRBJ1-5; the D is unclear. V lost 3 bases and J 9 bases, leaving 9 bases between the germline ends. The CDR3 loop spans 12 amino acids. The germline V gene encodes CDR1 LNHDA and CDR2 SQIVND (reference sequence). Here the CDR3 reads CASSMGEGPQHF. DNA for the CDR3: TGTGCCAGTAGTATGGGAGAGGGGCCCCAGCATTTT.

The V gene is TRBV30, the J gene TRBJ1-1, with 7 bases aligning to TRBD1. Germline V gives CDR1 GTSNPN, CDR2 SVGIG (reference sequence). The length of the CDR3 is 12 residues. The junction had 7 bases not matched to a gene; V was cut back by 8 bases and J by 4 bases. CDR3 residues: CALRQGRTEAFF. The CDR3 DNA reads TGTGCCCTCCGACAGGGACGCACTGAAGCTTTCTTT. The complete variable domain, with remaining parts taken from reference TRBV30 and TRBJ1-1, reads SQTIHQWPATLVQPVGSPLSLECTVEGTSNPNLYWYRQAAGRGLQLLFYSVGIGQISSEVPQNLSASRPQDRQFILSSKKLLLSDSGFYLCALRQGRTEAFFGQGTRLTVV.

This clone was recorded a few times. Here the CDR3 reads CASSSPSYRGTEAFF. The CDR3 nucleotides read TGTGCCAGCAGTTCTCCCTCCTATAGGGGCACTGAAGCTTTCTTT. The rearrangement uses TRBV28 and TRBJ1-1, with D possibly matching TRBD1 (5 bases). V was trimmed by 4 bases and J by 4 bases, leaving 16 bases between them. Germline V gene lookup returns CDR1 MDHEN and CDR2 SYDVKM. CDR3 size: 15 residues.